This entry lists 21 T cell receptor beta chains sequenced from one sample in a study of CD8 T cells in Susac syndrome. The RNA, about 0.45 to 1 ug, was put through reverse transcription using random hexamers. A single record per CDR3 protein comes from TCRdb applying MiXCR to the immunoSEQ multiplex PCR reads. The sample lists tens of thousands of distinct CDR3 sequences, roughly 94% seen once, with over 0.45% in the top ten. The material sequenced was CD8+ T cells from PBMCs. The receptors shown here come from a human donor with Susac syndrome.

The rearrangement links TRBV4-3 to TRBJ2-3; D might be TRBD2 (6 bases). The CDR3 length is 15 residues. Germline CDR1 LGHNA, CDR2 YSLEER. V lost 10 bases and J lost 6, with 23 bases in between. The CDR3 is CATAGSSAGGDTQYF. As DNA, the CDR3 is TGCGCCACCGCGGGGAGTAGCGCTGGTGGGGATACGCAGTATTTT.

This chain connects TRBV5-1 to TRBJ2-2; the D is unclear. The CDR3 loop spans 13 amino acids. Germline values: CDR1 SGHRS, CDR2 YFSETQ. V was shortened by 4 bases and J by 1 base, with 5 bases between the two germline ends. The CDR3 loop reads CASSNLNTGELFF. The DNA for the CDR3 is TGCGCCAGCAGCAACTTGAACACCGGGGAGCTGTTTTTT.

The CDR3 nucleotides read TGTGCCAGCAGCCAAGAGACAGTATACGAGCAGTACTTC. It codes for CASSQETVYEQYF. The chain combines TRBV3-1 with TRBJ2-7; D may be TRBD1 (5 bases). V dropped 0 bases and J dropped 4 bases, with 7 bases sitting between them. CDR1 and CDR2 (germline): LGHDT, YNNKEL (reference sequence). This CDR3 has 13 residues.

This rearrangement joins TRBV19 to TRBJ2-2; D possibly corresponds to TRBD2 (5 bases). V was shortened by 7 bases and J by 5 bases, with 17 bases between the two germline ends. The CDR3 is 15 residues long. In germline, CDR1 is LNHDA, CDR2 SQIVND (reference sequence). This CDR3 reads CASTLAREGTGELFF. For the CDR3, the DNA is TGTGCCAGTACCTTGGCCAGAGAGGGAACCGGGGAGCTGTTTTTT.

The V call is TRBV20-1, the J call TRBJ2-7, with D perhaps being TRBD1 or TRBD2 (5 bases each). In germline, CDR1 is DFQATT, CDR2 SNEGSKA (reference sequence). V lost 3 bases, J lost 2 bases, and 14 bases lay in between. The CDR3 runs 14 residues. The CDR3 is CSASPRDGAYEQYF. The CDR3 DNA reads TGCAGTGCTAGCCCCAGGGACGGCGCCTACGAGCAGTACTTC.

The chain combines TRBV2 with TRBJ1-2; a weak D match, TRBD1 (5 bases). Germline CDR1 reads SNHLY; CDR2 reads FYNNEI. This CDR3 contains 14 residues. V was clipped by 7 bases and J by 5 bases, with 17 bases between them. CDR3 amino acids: CASTQEGLRYGYTF. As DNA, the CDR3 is TGTGCCAGCACCCAGGAGGGGCTTCGGTATGGCTACACCTTC. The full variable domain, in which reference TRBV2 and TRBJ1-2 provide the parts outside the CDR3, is EPEVTQTPSHQVTQMGQEVILRCVPISNHLYFYWYRQILGQKVEFLVSFYNNEISEKSEIFDDQFSVERPDGSNFTLKIRSTKLEDSAMYFCASTQEGLRYGYTFGSGTRLTVV.

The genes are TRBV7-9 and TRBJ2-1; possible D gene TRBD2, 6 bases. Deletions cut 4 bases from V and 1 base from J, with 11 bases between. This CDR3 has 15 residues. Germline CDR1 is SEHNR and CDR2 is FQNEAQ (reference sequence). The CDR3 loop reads CASSSAGKSYNEQFF. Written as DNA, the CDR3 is TGTGCCAGCAGCTCCGCGGGGAAGTCCTACAATGAGCAGTTCTTC. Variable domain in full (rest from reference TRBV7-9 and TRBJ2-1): DTGVSQNPRHKITKRGQNVTFRCDPISEHNRLYWYRQTLGQGPEFLTYFQNEAQLEKSRLLSDRFSAERPKGSFSTLEIQRTEQGDSAMYLCASSSAGKSYNEQFFGPGTRLTVL.

DNA of the CDR3: TGTGCCAGCAGCTTCGCCAGCGCCTACGAGCAGTACTTC. This translates into CASSFASAYEQYF. This sequence joins TRBV7-9 and TRBJ2-7; D remains ambiguous. V shed 3 bases and J shed 2 bases, with 8 bases lying between them. CDR1 is SEHNR, CDR2 FQNEAQ, per germline (reference sequence). The CDR3 contains 13 residues.

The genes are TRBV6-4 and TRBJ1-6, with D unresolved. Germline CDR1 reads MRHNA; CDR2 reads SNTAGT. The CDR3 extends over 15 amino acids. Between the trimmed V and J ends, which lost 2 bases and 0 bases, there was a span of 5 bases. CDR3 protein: CASSDTSSYNSPLHF. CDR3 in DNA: TGTGCCAGCAGTGACACGAGCTCCTATAATTCACCCCTCCACTTT.

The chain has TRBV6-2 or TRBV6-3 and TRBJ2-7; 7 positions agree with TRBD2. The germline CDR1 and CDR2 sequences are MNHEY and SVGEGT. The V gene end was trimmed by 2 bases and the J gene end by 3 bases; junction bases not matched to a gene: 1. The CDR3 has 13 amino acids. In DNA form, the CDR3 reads TGTGCCAGCAGTTACGGGAGGGGCTACGAGCAGTACTTC. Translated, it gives CASSYGRGYEQYF.

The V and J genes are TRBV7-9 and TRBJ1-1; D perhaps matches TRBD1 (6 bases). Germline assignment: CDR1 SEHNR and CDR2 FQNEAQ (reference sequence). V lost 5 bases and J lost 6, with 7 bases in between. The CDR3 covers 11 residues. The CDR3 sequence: CASSGGPEAFF. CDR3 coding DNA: TGTGCCAGCAGCGGGGGGCCTGAAGCTTTCTTT.

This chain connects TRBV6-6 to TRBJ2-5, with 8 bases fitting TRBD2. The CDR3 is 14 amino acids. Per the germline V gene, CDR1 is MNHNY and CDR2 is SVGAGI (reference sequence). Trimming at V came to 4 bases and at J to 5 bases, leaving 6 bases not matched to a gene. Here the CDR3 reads CASSWLAGGETQYF. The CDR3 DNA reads TGTGCCAGCAGTTGGCTAGCGGGTGGGGAGACCCAGTACTTC.

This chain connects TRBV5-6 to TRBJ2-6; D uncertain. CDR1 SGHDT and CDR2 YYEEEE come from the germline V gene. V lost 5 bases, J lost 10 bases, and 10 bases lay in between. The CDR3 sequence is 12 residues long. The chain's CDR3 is CASSPTPNVLTF. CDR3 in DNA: TGTGCCAGCAGTCCTACACCAAACGTCCTGACTTTC.

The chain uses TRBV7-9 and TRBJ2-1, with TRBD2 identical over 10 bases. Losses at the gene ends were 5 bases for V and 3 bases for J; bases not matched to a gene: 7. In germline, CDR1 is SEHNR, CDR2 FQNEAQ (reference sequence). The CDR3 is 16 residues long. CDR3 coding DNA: TGTGCCAGCAGCCCCCGCCTAGCGGGGGACTACAATGAGCAGTTCTTC. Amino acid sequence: CASSPRLAGDYNEQFF.

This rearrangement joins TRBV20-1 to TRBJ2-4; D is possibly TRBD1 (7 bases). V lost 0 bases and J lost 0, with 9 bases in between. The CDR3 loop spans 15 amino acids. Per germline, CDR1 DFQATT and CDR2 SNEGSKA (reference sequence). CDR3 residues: CSARDRGVAKNIQYF. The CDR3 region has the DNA TGCAGTGCTAGAGACAGGGGGGTAGCCAAAAACATTCAGTACTTC.

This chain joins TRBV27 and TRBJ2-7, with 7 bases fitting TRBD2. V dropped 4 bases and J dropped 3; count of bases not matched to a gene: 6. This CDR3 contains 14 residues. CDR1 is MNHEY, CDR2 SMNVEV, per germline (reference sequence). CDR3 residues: CASSSGGKGYEQYF. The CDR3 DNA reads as TGTGCCAGCAGTTCGGGGGGAAAGGGCTACGAGCAGTACTTC.

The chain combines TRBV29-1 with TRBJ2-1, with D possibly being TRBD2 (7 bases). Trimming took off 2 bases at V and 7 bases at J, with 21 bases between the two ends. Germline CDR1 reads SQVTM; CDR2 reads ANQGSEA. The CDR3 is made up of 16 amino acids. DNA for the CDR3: TGCAGCGTTGAAAGAGGCGGGGGCCGGGGATGGAATGAGCAGTTCTTC. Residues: CSVERGGGRGWNEQFF.

The DNA of the CDR3 is TGTGCCAGCAGCTTCGTATGGGGGGGGAACACTGAAGCTTTCTTT. Its translation: CASSFVWGGNTEAFF. This chain connects TRBV14 to TRBJ1-1, with D perhaps TRBD1 (5 bases). The germline V gene has CDR1 SGHDN and CDR2 FVKESK. This CDR3 has 15 residues. V lost 5 bases, J lost 1 base, and 14 bases lay in between.

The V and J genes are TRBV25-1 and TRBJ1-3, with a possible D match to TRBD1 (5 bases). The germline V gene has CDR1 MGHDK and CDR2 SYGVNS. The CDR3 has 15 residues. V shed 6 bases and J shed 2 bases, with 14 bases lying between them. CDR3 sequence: CASRWEGRTGNTIYF. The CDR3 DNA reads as TGTGCCAGCAGGTGGGAGGGACGAACTGGAAACACCATATATTTT.

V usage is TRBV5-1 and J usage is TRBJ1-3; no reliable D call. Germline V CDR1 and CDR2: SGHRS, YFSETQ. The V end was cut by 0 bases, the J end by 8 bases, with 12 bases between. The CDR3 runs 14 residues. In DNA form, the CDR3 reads TGCGCCAGCAGCTTGGGGGGTTTTATGGACACCATATATTTT. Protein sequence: CASSLGGFMDTIYF.

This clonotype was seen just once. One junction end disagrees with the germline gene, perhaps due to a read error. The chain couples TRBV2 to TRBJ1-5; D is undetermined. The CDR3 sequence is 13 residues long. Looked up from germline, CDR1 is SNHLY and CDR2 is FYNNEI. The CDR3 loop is CASSEARQDEENF. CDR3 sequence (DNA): TGTGCCAGCAGTGAAGCAAGGCAGGACGAGGAGAATTTT.